Each of the 7 T cell receptor beta chains below was sequenced from the same sample in a study of blood T cell repertoires in COVID-19 (TCRdb year 2020). Receptors were amplified or captured by the immunoSEQ multiplex PCR assay. This is the immuneACCESS table as TCRdb keeps it, with only in-frame sequences that have V and J called. A part of the clones is gone; compared with another copy, unresolved V genes explain less than half, and the rest is unexplained. Recorded for this sample are 150,000 to 200,000 clones; around 92% of them occurred a single time. The ten top clones hold 4.5% to 5% of the sample. Sequencing used peripheral blood. Receptors originate from a young man with COVID-19, enrolled during active disease.

The rearrangement uses TRBV7-9 and TRBJ2-7; D call uncertain. The CDR3 is made up of 15 amino acids. With 1 base removed from V and 0 bases from J, the gap between germline ends came to 10 bases. Germline CDR1 reads SEHNR; CDR2 reads FQNEAQ (reference sequence). For the CDR3, the DNA is TGTGCCAGCAGCTTAGTTGGCAGAAGCTCCTACGAGCAGTACTTC. Translating gives CASSLVGRSSYEQYF. The full variable domain, its missing parts supplied by reference TRBV7-9 and TRBJ2-7, is DTGVSQNPRHKITKRGQNVTFRCDPISEHNRLYWYRQTLGQGPEFLTYFQNEAQLEKSRLLSDRFSAERPKGSFSTLEIQRTEQGDSAMYLCASSLVGRSSYEQYFGPGTRLTVT.

The CDR3 DNA is TGCGCCAGCAGCTTGGCAGGGAAGAGCAATCAGCCCCAGCATTTT. It is translated as CASSLAGKSNQPQHF. The chain links TRBV5-1 to TRBJ1-5; tentatively, D is TRBD1 (5 bases). The ends were cut back, 0 bases at V and 1 base at J, with 8 bases in the middle. This CDR3 has 15 amino acids. Germline V lookup: CDR1 SGHRS, CDR2 YFSETQ. Supplemented by reference TRBV5-1 and TRBJ1-5, the full variable domain reads KAGVTQTPRYLIKTRGQQVTLSCSPISGHRSVSWYQQTPGQGLQFLFEYFSETQRNKGNFPGRFSGRQFSNSRSEMNVSTLELGDSALYLCASSLAGKSNQPQHFGDGTRLSIL.

This chain links TRBV10-1 with TRBJ2-1; D is uncertain. This CDR3 comprises 18 residues. Germline V lookup: CDR1 WNHNN, CDR2 SYGVQD (reference sequence). V lost 0 bases and J lost 5, with 20 bases in between. Here the CDR3 DNA reads TGCGCCAGCAGTGAGTCTGGCACTACCGACGATAGGAACAATGAGCAGTTCTTC. As protein: CASSESGTTDDRNNEQFF.

The chain employs TRBV6-5 and TRBJ1-2, with 10 bases identical to TRBD1. The CDR3 is made up of 15 amino acids. The germline V gene has CDR1 MNHEY and CDR2 SVGAGI. V was pared by 0 bases and J by 6 bases, with 4 bases of the junction left unmatched. The CDR3 DNA follows: TGTGCCAGCAGTTACTCCGCGGACAGGGGGAATGGCTACACCTTC. Its protein product is CASSYSADRGNGYTF.

This rearrangement joins TRBV15 to TRBJ1-3; D unclear. Trimming removed 0 bases from V and 4 bases from J, with 4 bases in between. The CDR3 is 13 amino acids. The V gene's germline CDR1 is LNHNV and CDR2 YYDKDF (reference sequence). DNA for the CDR3: TGTGCCACCAGCAGAGATTCGGGAAACACCATATATTTT. This codes for CATSRDSGNTIYF.

This chain links TRBV6-2 or TRBV6-3 with TRBJ2-1, with TRBD1 identical over 8 bases. Germline trimming cut 4 bases from V and 9 bases from J; bases unmatched to any gene: 8. The CDR3 extends over 14 amino acids. Germline CDR1 is MNHEY and CDR2 is SVGEGT. CDR3: CASSWTGKGFEQFF. As DNA, the CDR3 is TGTGCCAGCAGTTGGACAGGGAAGGGGTTTGAGCAGTTCTTC.

CDR3: CASTLGRASGANVLTF. The DNA of the CDR3 is TGTGCCAGCACCCTAGGGAGGGCCTCTGGGGCCAACGTCCTGACTTTC. This rearrangement joins TRBV21-1 to TRBJ2-6; the D call of TRBD2 is as the table states it, not checked on the DNA. TRBV21-1 corresponds to a pseudogene. The CDR3 contains 16 residues.